The 23 T cell receptor beta chains reported below all come from one sample, sequenced in a study of blood T cell repertoires in COVID-19. Sequencing used immunoSEQ multiplex PCR; TCRdb keeps in-frame clones, though not all of them. The sample records around 77,000 clones, around 83% being singletons. The specimen sequenced was peripheral blood. Receptors were obtained from a man in his thirties or forties with COVID-19, enrolled during active disease.

CDR3 in DNA: TGTGCCTGGAGTCCACGAGGTTACGAGCAGTACTTC. It yields the protein CAWSPRGYEQYF. The V call is TRBV30, the J call TRBJ2-7, with no clear D. The CDR3 has 12 amino acids. V was shortened by 2 bases and J by 4 bases, with 9 bases between the two germline ends. Germline assignment: CDR1 GTSNPN and CDR2 SVGIG (reference sequence).

The chain joins TRBV27 to TRBJ1-6; a weak D match, TRBD1 (5 bases). The V end was cut by 8 bases, the J end by 9 bases, with 32 bases between. This CDR3 spans 19 amino acids. Germline CDR1 and CDR2: MNHEY and SMNVEV (reference sequence). DNA of the CDR3: TGTGCCAGCCTCCCCAGGGTCGGAGACACGGCCTCAACCCGTTCACCCCTCCACTTT. Translation: CASLPRVGDTASTRSPLHF.

The CDR3 coding sequence is TGTGCCAGCTCACCACCTAACGGCCAGGGTTCCTACAATGAGCAGTTCTTC. It translates to CASSPPNGQGSYNEQFF. V is TRBV18 and J is TRBJ2-1; tentative D call: TRBD1 (5 bases). The V gene lost 0 bases and the J gene lost 1 base, with 13 bases spanning the gap. Germline CDR1 and CDR2: KGHSH and LQKENI. CDR3 size: 17 residues.

V usage is TRBV4-1 and J usage is TRBJ2-3, with unresolved D. The CDR3 covers 13 residues. Germline V gene data show CDR1 as MGHRA and CDR2 as YSYEKL. V shed 3 bases and J shed 4 bases, with 8 bases lying between them. CDR3 amino acids: CASSQRSADTQYF. CDR3 in DNA: TGCGCCAGCAGCCAGAGGAGCGCAGATACGCAGTATTTT.

This clone was detected once. The chain has TRBV6-4 and TRBJ2-2, with D hard to call. CDR3 length equals 12 residues. Between the trimmed V and J ends, which lost 6 bases and 3 bases, there was a span of 5 bases. Per the germline V gene, CDR1 is MRHNA and CDR2 is SNTAGT. DNA of the CDR3: TGTGCCAGCAGCTCGGACACCGGGGAGCTGTTTTTT. Translation gives CASSSDTGELFF.

The chain employs TRBV5-5 and TRBJ2-7; 7 bases fit TRBD1. CDR1 is SGHKS, CDR2 YYEKEE, per germline (reference sequence). The CDR3 contains 15 residues. V lost 1 base to trimming and J lost 4 bases; unmatched junction nucleotides: 8. This CDR3 is CASSLIPGQQYEQYF. CDR3 sequence (DNA): TGTGCCAGCAGCTTGATCCCGGGACAGCAATACGAGCAGTACTTC.

The rearrangement links TRBV28 to TRBJ2-1; no reliable D call. CDR3 length equals 13 residues. The germline V gene encodes CDR1 MDHEN and CDR2 SYDVKM. V lost 5 bases, J lost 6 bases, and 11 bases lay in between. The CDR3 DNA sequence: TGTGCCAGCAGTGATCTGGAGTTCAATGAGCAGTTCTTC. Protein product: CASSDLEFNEQFF.

The rearrangement links TRBV3-1 (or the pseudogene TRBV3-2) to TRBJ1-2, with D perhaps TRBD1 (6 bases). This CDR3 has 15 amino acids. Looked up from germline, CDR1 is LGHDT and CDR2 is YNNKEL (reference sequence). V lost 0 bases and J 3 bases, leaving 11 bases between the germline ends. The CDR3 DNA is TGTGCCAGCAGCCAAGATGGAGGACAGTACTATGGCTACACCTTC. Its protein product is CASSQDGGQYYGYTF.

J is TRBJ1-1 and V is TRBV5-8, with 7 bases aligning to TRBD1. Looked up from germline, CDR1 is SGHTS and CDR2 is YDEGEE. The length of the CDR3 is 16 residues. The V and J ends lost 5 bases and 1 base, in that order; junction bases with no gene match: 11. CDR3 region: CASSPGQLNRNTEAFF. The CDR3 nucleotides read TGTGCCAGCAGTCCGGGACAGCTAAACCGGAACACTGAAGCTTTCTTT.

The rearrangement joins TRBV20-1 to TRBJ2-2; 12 nucleotides agree with TRBD2. The CDR3 spans 15 residues. Germline-derived CDR1 and CDR2 are DFQATT and SNEGSKA (reference sequence). V gave up 3 bases and J gave up 6 bases; unmatched junction bases: 5. DNA for the CDR3: TGCAGTGCTAGTCCGGCTAGCGGGAGGGCCGGGGAGCTGTTTTTT. This encodes CSASPASGRAGELFF.

This rearrangement joins TRBV14 to TRBJ1-2; D not resolved. This CDR3 comprises 12 residues. Germline assignment: CDR1 SGHDN and CDR2 FVKESK. V was cut by 4 bases and J by 5 bases, with 8 bases left in between. CDR3 protein: CASSRTVYGYTF. The CDR3 nucleotides are TGTGCCAGCAGCCGTACAGTGTATGGCTACACCTTC.

This chain joins TRBV12-3 or TRBV12-4 and TRBJ2-7; D call uncertain. The CDR3 is 12 amino acids. The V end lost 6 bases, the J end lost 4 bases, and 10 bases lay between the germline ends. The CDR3 here is CASSPSTYEQYF. The CDR3 DNA reads as TGTGCCAGCAGCCCGTCAACTTACGAGCAGTACTTC.

The CDR3 protein is CASSLFRTTIGDTQYF. The DNA of the CDR3 is TGTGCCAGCAGTTTATTCCGGACTACGATCGGGGATACGCAGTATTTT. The chain recombines TRBV28 with TRBJ2-3; a weak D match, TRBD2 (6 bases). The ends were cut back, 1 base at V and 6 bases at J, with 17 bases in the middle. The CDR3 loop spans 16 amino acids. Germline V gene data show CDR1 as MDHEN and CDR2 as SYDVKM.

The chain combines TRBV20-1 with TRBJ2-4; D perhaps matches TRBD1 (5 bases). The V end lost 3 bases, the J end lost 5 bases, and 17 bases lay between the germline ends. The germline gives CDR1 DFQATT, CDR2 SNEGSKA (reference sequence). This CDR3 spans 15 amino acids. CDR3 in amino acids: CSASKLAGLENIQYF. The CDR3 DNA sequence: TGCAGTGCTAGTAAATTGGCAGGGCTCGAAAACATTCAGTACTTC.

J is TRBJ2-3 and V is TRBV7-2, with TRBD2 as a possible D gene (6 bases). V dropped 1 base and J dropped 2 bases, with 10 bases sitting between them. Germline values: CDR1 SGHTA, CDR2 FQGNSA. The CDR3 is 15 amino acids. The CDR3 here is CASSLVGGDTDTQYF. The CDR3 nucleotides are TGTGCCAGCAGCTTAGTGGGCGGGGACACAGATACGCAGTATTTT. The whole variable domain, remainder taken from reference TRBV7-2 and TRBJ2-3, is GAGVSQSPSNKVTEKGKDVELRCDPISGHTALYWYRQSLGQGLEFLIYFQGNSAPDKSGLPSDRFSAERTGGSVSTLTIQRTQQEDSAVYLCASSLVGGDTDTQYFGPGTRLTVL.

The V call is TRBV7-8, the J call TRBJ1-2; no clear D gene. V shed 4 bases and J shed 8 bases, with 11 bases lying between them. Germline V gives CDR1 SGHVS, CDR2 FQNEAQ. The CDR3 totals 12 residues. CDR3 loop: CASSSGEDGYTF. In DNA form, the CDR3 reads TGTGCCAGCAGCTCCGGGGAGGACGGCTACACCTTC.

CDR3 coding DNA: TGTGCCAGCAGCCCAGGGGGATTCTCTGGAAACACCATATATTTT. It translates to CASSPGGFSGNTIYF. The chain combines TRBV3-1 (or the pseudogene TRBV3-2) with TRBJ1-3; 7 nucleotides line up with TRBD1. V dropped 4 bases and J dropped 0; count of bases not matched to a gene: 3. CDR1 is LGHDT and CDR2 is YNNKEL in the germline V gene (reference sequence). The CDR3 has 15 amino acids.

This sequence joins TRBV6-5 and TRBJ1-1; weak D call: TRBD1 (6 bases). Germline assignment: CDR1 MNHEY and CDR2 SVGAGI. The CDR3 runs to 13 residues. V lost 6 bases and J 11 bases, leaving 19 bases between the germline ends. CDR3 DNA: TGTGCCAGCAGACCCACAGGGATGGGGGTGGCTTTCTTT. Translating gives CASRPTGMGVAFF.

The rearrangement links TRBV14 to TRBJ2-3, with unresolved D. The germline V and J ends were trimmed by 3 bases and 4 bases, with 20 bases remaining between them. The CDR3 totals 17 residues. Germline assignment: CDR1 SGHDN and CDR2 FVKESK. The CDR3 reads CASSQLKRITRPDTQYF. The CDR3 bases are TGTGCCAGCAGCCAGCTCAAGCGAATTACCCGTCCAGATACGCAGTATTTT.

The chain recombines TRBV5-5 with TRBJ2-3; D unresolved. Germline CDR1 SGHKS, CDR2 YYEKEE (reference sequence). CDR3 length: 13 residues. Deletions cut 4 bases from V and 12 bases from J, with 18 bases between. CDR3: CASSPPTLESQYF. CDR3 coding DNA: TGTGCCAGCAGCCCACCGACCTTGGAGTCACAGTATTTT.

The CDR3, as DNA: TGCGCCAGCAGCCAAGTTATAGACTCAGAGCAGTACTTC. Translating it yields CASSQVIDSEQYF. The gene calls are TRBV4-3 and TRBJ2-7, with D unclear. Trimming cost V 1 base and J 7 bases, with 11 bases left between them. Looked up from germline, CDR1 is LGHNA and CDR2 is YSLEER. The CDR3 spans 13 residues.

The CDR3 nucleotides are TGTGCCAGCAGCGAAGCCGGGACAGGGTTCTACGAGCAGTACTTC. Translation gives CASSEAGTGFYEQYF. V gene TRBV13 combines with J gene TRBJ2-7; 9 bases align to TRBD1. The V gene's germline CDR1 is PRHDT and CDR2 FYEKMQ (reference sequence). The CDR3 loop spans 15 amino acids. Trimming cost V 5 bases and J 3 bases; bases outside gene matches: 8.

This clone was seen just once. The chain joins TRBV9 to TRBJ2-3; D ambiguous. V was trimmed by 4 bases and J by 0 bases, leaving 12 bases between them. The CDR3 has 15 residues. The V gene's germline CDR1 is SGDLS and CDR2 YYNGEE. The CDR3 bases are TGTGCCAGCAGCCCCTTCGGGTACAGCACAGATACGCAGTATTTT. Protein product: CASSPFGYSTDTQYF.